This TCR beta chain was observed in a study of cytomegalovirus exposure and HLA in healthy donors. Study findings and constraints: Earlier analysis yielded a pattern in which most TCR beta V segments were productive about 87% or about 30% of the time. The study designated over 150 TCR beta chains cytomegalovirus-associated.

Note on this clone: The antigen is unknown.

These donors counted as nominally healthy when sampled, but unrecorded immune exposures were likely. The CDR3 spans 11 residues. V was pared by 5 bases and J by 1 base, with 3 bases between. CDR1 and CDR2 from the germline V gene are SGHRS and YFSETQ. The PCR used 60 Vbeta and 13 Jbeta primers. Generated by immunoSEQ multiplex PCR, the TCRdb table keeps only in-frame clones and is missing some. The sample records over 150,000 clones, about 71% being singletons. What was sequenced was PBMCs. The rearrangement uses TRBV5-1 and TRBJ1-2; D is unclear. This clonotype was obtained from a man aged 45-65 years in good health and CMV-seronegative. CDR3 nucleotides: TGCGCCAGCAGTAATAACTATGGCTACACCTTC. Protein product: CASSNNYGYTF.